Each of the 30 T cell receptor beta chains below was sequenced from the same sample in a study of T cell responses to AZD1222 COVID-19 vaccine. The method was immunoSEQ multiplex PCR; TCRdb's version includes in-frame clones alone and lacks a portion of them. The data contain approximately 260,000 clones, 93% of them singletons. Material: peripheral blood, obtained on day 0 of AZD1222 vaccination. Source of these receptors: an adult in good health.

This clone was seen a handful of times. This chain joins TRBV5-4 and TRBJ2-2, with 9 bases that match TRBD1. Unmatched junction bases numbered 0, after V lost 0 bases and J lost 0 bases. The CDR3 covers 16 residues. Germline CDR1 SGHNT, CDR2 YYREEE (reference sequence). CDR3 loop: CASSLGQGANTGELFF. CDR3 in DNA: TGTGCCAGCAGCTTGGGACAGGGGGCGAACACCGGGGAGCTGTTTTTT.

This clone was counted once. J is TRBJ2-4 and V is TRBV10-3; 7 nucleotides agree with TRBD1. Trimming cost V 10 bases and J 0 bases; bases outside gene matches: 9. The CDR3 runs 15 residues. Germline CDR1 and CDR2: ENHRY and SYGVKD. The CDR3 is CATTTGILAKNIQYF. The DNA for the CDR3 is TGTGCCACCACGACAGGGATTCTAGCCAAAAACATTCAGTACTTC.

This clone was counted a single time. This specimen includes other DNA sequences encoding the same CDR3. The rearrangement joins TRBV18 to TRBJ1-1; D unresolved. The germline CDR1 and CDR2 sequences are KGHSH and LQKENI. The CDR3 covers 13 residues. Trimming took off 6 bases at V and 1 base at J, with 9 bases between the two ends. CDR3 protein: CASSPRANTEAFF. The CDR3 nucleotides read TGTGCCAGCTCCCCTAGAGCGAACACTGAAGCTTTCTTT.

The V call is TRBV5-6, the J call TRBJ1-1; D remains unclear. Looked up from germline, CDR1 is SGHDT and CDR2 is YYEEEE. V lost 1 base and J lost 5, with 12 bases in between. CDR3 length: 14 amino acids. The CDR3 region has the DNA TGTGCCAGCAGCTTGTCGCCGGATAGGACTGAAGCTTTCTTT. As protein: CASSLSPDRTEAFF.

This chain uses TRBV5-1 with TRBJ2-2, with 7 bases that match TRBD1. CDR1 is SGHRS, CDR2 YFSETQ, per germline. The J segment lost 3 bases and the V segment lost 3 bases, leaving 5 bases of the junction unmatched. This CDR3 is built from 15 residues. The CDR3 DNA reads TGCGCCAGCAGCTCTAGACAGGGCGACACCGGGGAGCTGTTTTTT. Translation: CASSSRQGDTGELFF.

This sequence joins TRBV5-1 and TRBJ1-2; perhaps TRBD1 as D (6 bases). The germline V and J ends were trimmed by 2 bases and 4 bases, with 9 bases remaining between them. The CDR3 length is 13 residues. The germline V gene encodes CDR1 SGHRS and CDR2 YFSETQ. The CDR3 region has the DNA TGCGCCAGCAGCTTCTCGGACAGCTATGGCTACACCTTC. It codes for CASSFSDSYGYTF.

This chain links TRBV9 with TRBJ2-1, with 8 bases that match TRBD2. Germline CDR1 and CDR2: SGDLS and YYNGEE. This CDR3 spans 15 amino acids. The V gene end was trimmed by 3 bases and the J gene end by 6 bases; junction bases not matched to a gene: 8. The CDR3 protein is CASSALAGFPNEQFF. The CDR3 DNA reads as TGTGCCAGCAGCGCGTTAGCGGGGTTTCCCAATGAGCAGTTCTTC. Full variable domain (outside the CDR3, taken from reference TRBV9 and TRBJ2-1): DSGVTQTPKHLITATGQRVTLRCSPRSGDLSVYWYQQSLDQGLQFLIQYYNGEERAKGNILERFSAQQFPDLHSELNLSSLELGDSALYFCASSALAGFPNEQFFGPGTRLTVL.

The rearrangement uses TRBV18 and TRBJ1-3; D not certain. Trimming cost V 1 base and J 0 bases, with 7 bases left between them. The CDR3 totals 15 residues. CDR1 and CDR2 from the germline V gene are KGHSH and LQKENI. This chain's CDR3 is CASSPRRDSGNTIYF. CDR3 in DNA: TGTGCCAGCTCACCACGACGAGACTCTGGAAACACCATATATTTT.

The chain combines TRBV5-4 with TRBJ2-2; tentative D call: TRBD1 (6 bases). Germline V gene sequence: CDR1 SGHNT, CDR2 YYREEE (reference sequence). Trimming removed 3 bases from V and 0 bases from J, with 18 bases in between. The CDR3 totals 18 residues. The CDR3 region is CASSSQTRTAANTGELFF. The CDR3 DNA reads TGTGCCAGCAGCTCCCAGACGAGGACAGCCGCGAACACCGGGGAGCTGTTTTTT. Complete variable domain (other parts from reference TRBV5-4 and TRBJ2-2): ETGVTQSPTHLIKTRGQQVTLRCSSQSGHNTVSWYQQALGQGPQFIFQYYREEENGRGNFPPRFSGLQFPNYSSELNVNALELDDSALYLCASSSQTRTAANTGELFFGEGSRLTVL.

V is TRBV7-2 and J is TRBJ2-3; weak D call: TRBD2 (6 bases). Germline values: CDR1 SGHTA, CDR2 FQGNSA. The V and J ends lost 7 bases and 1 base respectively, with 15 bases between them. The CDR3 is 15 residues long. CDR3 nucleotides: TGTGCCAGCACCCCAGGAGGGCGAGGCACAGATACGCAGTATTTT. It translates to CASTPGGRGTDTQYF.

The chain uses TRBV7-8 and TRBJ1-5; D is possibly TRBD1 (6 bases). V was shortened by 2 bases and J by 3 bases, with 11 bases between the two germline ends. Germline lookup yields CDR1 SGHVS and CDR2 FQNEAQ. CDR3 size: 15 residues. CDR3 in DNA: TGTGCCAGCAGCTTAAACAGGGTTGACAATCAGCCCCAGCATTTT. It encodes CASSLNRVDNQPQHF.

The chain couples TRBV9 to TRBJ1-2; no clear D gene. Trimming removed 4 bases at V and 5 bases at J, with 12 bases between. CDR3 size: 13 residues. Germline V gene data show CDR1 as SGDLS and CDR2 as YYNGEE. CDR3 sequence (DNA): TGTGCCAGCAGCAAGGCCGGCCTATATGGCTACACCTTC. This translates into CASSKAGLYGYTF.

CDR3 amino acids: CASSYSNRDLKNTEAFF. The CDR3, as DNA: TGTGCCAGCAGTTACTCGAACCGGGACTTAAAGAACACTGAAGCTTTCTTT. The rearrangement joins TRBV6-2 or TRBV6-3 to TRBJ1-1, with D possibly TRBD1 on 5 matching bases. The CDR3 loop spans 17 amino acids. Looked up from germline, CDR1 is MNHEY and CDR2 is SVGEGT. Trimming stripped 0 bases from V and 1 base from J, with 15 bases between.

This sequence joins TRBV28 and TRBJ2-7; D is tentatively TRBD1 or TRBD2 (5 bases each). V lost 5 bases and J 3 bases, leaving 20 bases between the germline ends. Germline V gene sequence: CDR1 MDHEN, CDR2 SYDVKM. This CDR3 is built from 16 residues. In nucleotides, the CDR3 is TGTGCCAGCAGTATGTTTCTCCGGGACCTCCTCTACGAGCAGTACTTC. Protein product: CASSMFLRDLLYEQYF.

CDR3 in DNA: TGTGCCAGCAGCGTAGAGAAGGGGCTAAGGCCCAGGGTCCTGACTTTC. Amino acid sequence: CASSVEKGLRPRVLTF. The rearrangement joins TRBV9 to TRBJ2-6; tentatively, D is TRBD1 (5 bases). Trimming removed 0 bases from V and 13 bases from J, with 20 bases in between. The CDR3 totals 16 residues. Germline CDR1 SGDLS, CDR2 YYNGEE.

This clone was counted between two and nine times. This chain joins TRBV6-5 and TRBJ2-7, with D perhaps matching TRBD1 or TRBD2 (5 bases each). Trimming stripped 6 bases from V and 3 bases from J, with 15 bases between. CDR1 is MNHEY, CDR2 SVGAGI, per germline. The CDR3 is 14 residues long. In nucleotides, the CDR3 is TGTGCCAGCAGCCGGGACGGAGTCTACTACGAGCAGTACTTC. Protein: CASSRDGVYYEQYF.

The chain uses TRBV19 and TRBJ2-7; TRBD1 aligns across 11 bases. CDR1 and CDR2 (germline): LNHDA, SQIVND (reference sequence). V was pared by 5 bases and J by 4 bases, with 7 bases of the junction left unmatched. This CDR3 region has 15 residues. The CDR3 is CASSPGQGVSYEQYF. The CDR3 coding sequence is TGTGCCAGTAGTCCGGGACAGGGGGTCTCGTACGAGCAGTACTTC. Full variable domain (missing parts from reference TRBV19 and TRBJ2-7): DGGITQSPKYLFRKEGQNVTLSCEQNLNHDAMYWYRQDPGQGLRLIYYSQIVNDFQKGDIAEGYSVSREKKESFPLTVTSAQKNPTAFYLCASSPGQGVSYEQYFGPGTRLTVT.

The V and J genes are TRBV11-3 and TRBJ2-2; 13 nucleotides agree with TRBD2. J was trimmed by 5 bases and V by 5 bases; bases with no gene match: 14. CDR1 and CDR2 (germline): SGHNT, YENEEA. CDR3 length: 19 residues. The CDR3 nucleotides are TGTGCCAGCAGCAATTCGTGGACTAGCGGGAGCGAAAGAACCGGGGAGCTGTTTTTT. Translation gives CASSNSWTSGSERTGELFF.

CDR3 coding DNA: TGTGCCAGCAGACCCCAGGCAGGGGTGCCCATCTACGAGCAGTACTTC. The encoded protein is CASRPQAGVPIYEQYF. V and J are TRBV28 and TRBJ2-7, with D possibly TRBD1 on 6 matching bases. The V end lost 6 bases, the J end lost 3 bases, and 21 bases lay between the germline ends. This CDR3 region has 16 residues. Germline CDR1 is MDHEN and CDR2 is SYDVKM.

The chain uses TRBV5-6 and TRBJ2-4; possibly TRBD2 for D (6 bases). CDR1 SGHDT and CDR2 YYEEEE come from the germline V gene. The CDR3 is 14 residues long. With 3 bases removed from V and 9 bases from J, the gap between germline ends came to 16 bases. CDR3 residues: CASSSRWRGGIQYF. The CDR3 DNA reads TGTGCCAGCAGCTCCCGGTGGCGGGGAGGCATTCAGTACTTC. Full variable domain (outside the CDR3, taken from reference TRBV5-6 and TRBJ2-4): DAGVTQSPTHLIKTRGQQVTLRCSPKSGHDTVSWYQQALGQGPQFIFQYYEEEERQRGNFPDRFSGHQFPNYSSELNVNALLLGDSALYLCASSSRWRGGIQYFGAGTRLSVL.

The chain combines TRBV7-2 with TRBJ2-7; 8 nucleotides align to TRBD1. Germline V lookup: CDR1 SGHTA, CDR2 FQGNSA. The junction had 5 bases not matched to a gene; V was cut back by 5 bases and J by 5 bases. The CDR3 loop spans 13 amino acids. Here the CDR3 DNA reads TGTGCCAGCAGCCGGACAGGGCAGAACGAGCAGTACTTC. This codes for CASSRTGQNEQYF. The full variable domain, completed using reference TRBV7-2 and TRBJ2-7, is GAGVSQSPSNKVTEKGKDVELRCDPISGHTALYWYRQSLGQGLEFLIYFQGNSAPDKSGLPSDRFSAERTGGSVSTLTIQRTQQEDSAVYLCASSRTGQNEQYFGPGTRLTVT.

The rearrangement links TRBV5-1 to TRBJ1-4, with D uncertain. V lost 4 bases, J lost 0 bases, and 10 bases lay in between. The CDR3 contains 15 residues. Germline CDR1 and CDR2: SGHRS and YFSETQ. CDR3 coding DNA: TGCGCCAGCAGCCCTACGATTGCAACTAATGAAAAACTGTTTTTT. Its translation is CASSPTIATNEKLFF. Drawing the rest from reference TRBV5-1 and TRBJ1-4, the complete variable domain is KAGVTQTPRYLIKTRGQQVTLSCSPISGHRSVSWYQQTPGQGLQFLFEYFSETQRNKGNFPGRFSGRQFSNSRSEMNVSTLELGDSALYLCASSPTIATNEKLFFGSGTQLSVL.

This chain uses TRBV5-1 with TRBJ2-3; 15 nucleotides align to TRBD2. This CDR3 has 15 amino acids. V was pared by 5 bases and J by 6 bases, with 4 bases of the junction left unmatched. Germline V gene data show CDR1 as SGHRS and CDR2 as YFSETQ. The CDR3 protein is CASSPGTSGGDTQYF. The CDR3 region has the DNA TGCGCCAGCAGTCCCGGGACTAGCGGGGGGGATACGCAGTATTTT.

This chain links TRBV30 with TRBJ1-3, with a weak D call TRBD1 (5 bases). The CDR3 runs 16 residues. CDR1 and CDR2 (germline): GTSNPN, SVGIG (reference sequence). Trimming stripped 2 bases from V and 0 bases from J, with 14 bases between. This CDR3 reads CAWSSARTNSGNTIYF. The CDR3 region has the DNA TGTGCCTGGAGTTCTGCCCGGACAAACTCTGGAAACACCATATATTTT.

Written as DNA, the CDR3 is TGTGCCAGCAGCTCTACCCTGGGGATTCAGTACTTC. Protein product: CASSSTLGIQYF. The rearrangement joins TRBV12-3 or TRBV12-4 to TRBJ2-4; D remains unclear. V gave up 6 bases and J gave up 10 bases, with 13 bases separating them. The CDR3 contains 12 residues.

The chain employs TRBV9 and TRBJ2-3; D gene ambiguous. Looked up from germline, CDR1 is SGDLS and CDR2 is YYNGEE. The CDR3 sequence is 16 residues long. Trimming left V 4 bases short and J 1 base short, with 16 bases between. The CDR3 DNA is TGTGCCAGCAGCACCCGATGGTCATTGGGCACAGATACGCAGTATTTT. It encodes CASSTRWSLGTDTQYF.

The chain has TRBV7-9 and TRBJ1-1; D unresolved. Germline lookup yields CDR1 SEHNR and CDR2 FQNEAQ (reference sequence). V lost 3 bases and J 2 bases, leaving 10 bases between the germline ends. CDR3 length: 14 residues. The CDR3 nucleotides read TGTGCCAGCAGCTTGACGAGGATTAACACTGAAGCTTTCTTT. Translating gives CASSLTRINTEAFF.

The rearrangement joins TRBV20-1 to TRBJ2-2, with 9 bases lining up with TRBD1. Germline V lookup: CDR1 DFQATT, CDR2 SNEGSKA (reference sequence). Trimming at V came to 3 bases and at J to 1 base, leaving 3 bases not matched to a gene. CDR3 length: 15 amino acids. CDR3 in DNA: TGCAGTGCTAGTCAGGGACAGGGGAACACCGGGGAGCTGTTTTTT. It encodes CSASQGQGNTGELFF.

The CDR3 DNA is TGTGCCACCACACCGGCGACAGGGGGACACACCTTC. This gives the protein CATTPATGGHTF. V usage is TRBV9 and J usage is TRBJ1-2; 9 nucleotides line up with TRBD1. The CDR3 is made up of 12 amino acids. Germline-derived CDR1 and CDR2 are SGDLS and YYNGEE. V shed 9 bases, J shed 12 bases, and the junction held 12 bases outside the gene matches.

This sequence joins TRBV7-9 and TRBJ1-6; D is uncertain. V dropped 4 bases and J dropped 7 bases, with 11 bases sitting between them. The CDR3 consists of 14 residues. Per germline, CDR1 SEHNR and CDR2 FQNEAQ (reference sequence). CDR3 sequence reads: CASSSGRPNSPLHF. For the CDR3, the DNA is TGTGCCAGCAGCTCCGGACGCCCAAATTCACCCCTCCACTTT.